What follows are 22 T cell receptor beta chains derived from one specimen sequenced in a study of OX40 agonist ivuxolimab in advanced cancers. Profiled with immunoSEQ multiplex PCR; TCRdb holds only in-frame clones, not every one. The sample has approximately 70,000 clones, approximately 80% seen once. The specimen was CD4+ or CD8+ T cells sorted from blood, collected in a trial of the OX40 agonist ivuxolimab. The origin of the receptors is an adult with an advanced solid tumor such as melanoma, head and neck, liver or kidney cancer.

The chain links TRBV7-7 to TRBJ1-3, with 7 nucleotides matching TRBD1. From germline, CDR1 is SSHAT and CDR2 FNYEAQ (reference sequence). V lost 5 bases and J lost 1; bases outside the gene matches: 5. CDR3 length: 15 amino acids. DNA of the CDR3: TGTGCCAGCAGCACCGGGACAGCTTCTGGAAACACCATATATTTT. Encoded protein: CASSTGTASGNTIYF.

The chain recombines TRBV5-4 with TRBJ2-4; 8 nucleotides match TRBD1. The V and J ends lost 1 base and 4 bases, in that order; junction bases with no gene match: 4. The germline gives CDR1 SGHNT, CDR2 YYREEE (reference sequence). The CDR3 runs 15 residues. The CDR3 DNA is TGTGCCAGCAGCTTGCTACAGGGGGGTAAAAACATTCAGTACTTC. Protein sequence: CASSLLQGGKNIQYF.

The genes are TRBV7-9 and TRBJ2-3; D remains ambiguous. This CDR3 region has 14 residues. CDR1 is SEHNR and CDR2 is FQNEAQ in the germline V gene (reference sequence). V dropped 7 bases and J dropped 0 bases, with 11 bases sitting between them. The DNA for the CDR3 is TGTGCCAGCACAGGACCGCTCAGCACAGATACGCAGTATTTT. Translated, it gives CASTGPLSTDTQYF.

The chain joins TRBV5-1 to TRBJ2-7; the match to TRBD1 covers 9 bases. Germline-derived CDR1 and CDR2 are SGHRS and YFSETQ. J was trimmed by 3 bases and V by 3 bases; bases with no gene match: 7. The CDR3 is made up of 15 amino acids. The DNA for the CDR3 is TGCGCCAGCAGCTCCCGACAGGGGGGAAGCTACGAGCAGTACTTC. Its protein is CASSSRQGGSYEQYF.

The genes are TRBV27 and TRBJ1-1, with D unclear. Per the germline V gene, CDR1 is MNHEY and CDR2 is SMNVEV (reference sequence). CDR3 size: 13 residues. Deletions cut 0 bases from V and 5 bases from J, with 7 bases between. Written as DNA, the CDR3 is TGTGCCAGCAGTTTATCGGTTAGGACTGAAGCTTTCTTT. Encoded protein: CASSLSVRTEAFF.

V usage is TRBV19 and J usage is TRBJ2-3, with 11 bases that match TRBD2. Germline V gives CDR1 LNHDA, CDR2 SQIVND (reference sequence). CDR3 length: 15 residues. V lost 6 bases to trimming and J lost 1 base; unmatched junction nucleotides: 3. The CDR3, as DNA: TGTGCCAGTAGCGCACTAGCGGGGGGCACAGATACGCAGTATTTT. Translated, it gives CASSALAGGTDTQYF.

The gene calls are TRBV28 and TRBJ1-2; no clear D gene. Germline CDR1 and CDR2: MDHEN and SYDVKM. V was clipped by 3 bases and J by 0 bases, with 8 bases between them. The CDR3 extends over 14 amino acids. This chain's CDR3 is CASSLDPTNYGYTF. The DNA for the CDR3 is TGTGCCAGCAGTTTGGACCCCACTAACTATGGCTACACCTTC.

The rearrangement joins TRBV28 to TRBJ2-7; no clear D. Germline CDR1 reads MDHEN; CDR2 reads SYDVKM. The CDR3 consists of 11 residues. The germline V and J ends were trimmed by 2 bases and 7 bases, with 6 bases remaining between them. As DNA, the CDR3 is TGTGCCAGCAGTTTAGTGTGGGAGCAGTACTTC. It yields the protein CASSLVWEQYF. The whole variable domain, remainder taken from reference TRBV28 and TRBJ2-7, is DVKVTQSSRYLVKRTGEKVFLECVQDMDHENMFWYRQDPGLGLRLIYFSYDVKMKEKGDIPEGYSVSREKKERFSLILESASTNQTSMYLCASSLVWEQYFGPGTRLTVT.

CDR3: CASSPLGAGDQETQYF. The DNA for the CDR3 is TGTGCCAGCAGCCCCCTAGGAGCGGGGGATCAAGAGACCCAGTACTTC. The chain couples TRBV5-6 to TRBJ2-5, with 8 bases that match TRBD2. CDR1 SGHDT and CDR2 YYEEEE come from the germline V gene. The CDR3 covers 16 residues. V lost 4 bases to trimming and J lost 2 bases; unmatched junction nucleotides: 10.

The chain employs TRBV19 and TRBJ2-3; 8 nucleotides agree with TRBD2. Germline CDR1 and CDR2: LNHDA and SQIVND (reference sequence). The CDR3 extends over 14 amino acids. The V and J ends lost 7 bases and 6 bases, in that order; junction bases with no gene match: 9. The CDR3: CASNGGGTGDTQYF. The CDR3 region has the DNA TGTGCCAGTAACGGCGGGGGGACTGGGGATACGCAGTATTTT.

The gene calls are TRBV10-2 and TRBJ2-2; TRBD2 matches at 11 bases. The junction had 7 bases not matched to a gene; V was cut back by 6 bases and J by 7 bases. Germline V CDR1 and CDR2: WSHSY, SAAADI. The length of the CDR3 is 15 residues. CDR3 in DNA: TGCGCCAGCAGAATAGCGGGGGGGCTTGGCGGGGAGCTGTTTTTT. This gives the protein CASRIAGGLGGELFF.

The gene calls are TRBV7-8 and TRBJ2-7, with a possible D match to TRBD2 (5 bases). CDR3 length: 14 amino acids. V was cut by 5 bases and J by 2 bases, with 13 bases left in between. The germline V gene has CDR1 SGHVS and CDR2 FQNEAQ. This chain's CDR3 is CASSTRTETYEQYF. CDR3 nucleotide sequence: TGTGCCAGCAGCACGAGGACTGAAACCTACGAGCAGTACTTC.

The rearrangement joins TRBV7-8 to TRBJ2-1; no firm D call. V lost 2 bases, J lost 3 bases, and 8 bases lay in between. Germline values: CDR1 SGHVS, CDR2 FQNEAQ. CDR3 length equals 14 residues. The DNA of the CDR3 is TGTGCCAGCAGCTTACTTATCAACTACAATGAGCAGTTCTTC. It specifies CASSLLINYNEQFF.

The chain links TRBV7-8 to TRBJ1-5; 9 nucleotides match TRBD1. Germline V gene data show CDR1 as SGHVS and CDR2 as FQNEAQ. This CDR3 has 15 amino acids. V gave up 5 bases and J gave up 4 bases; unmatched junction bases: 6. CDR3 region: CASSDIGQGNQPQHF. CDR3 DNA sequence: TGTGCCAGCAGCGACATAGGACAGGGGAATCAGCCCCAGCATTTT.

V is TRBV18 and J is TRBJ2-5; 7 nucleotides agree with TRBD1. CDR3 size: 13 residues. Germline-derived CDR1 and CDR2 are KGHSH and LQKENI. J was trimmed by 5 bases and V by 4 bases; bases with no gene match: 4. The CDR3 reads CASSLQGMETQYF. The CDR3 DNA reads TGTGCCAGCTCACTACAGGGGATGGAGACCCAGTACTTC.

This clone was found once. For the CDR3, the DNA is TGTGCCAGCATCGGACAGGGGGCGGGTAATGAAAAACTGTTTTTT. Translation gives CASIGQGAGNEKLFF. The rearrangement joins TRBV2 to TRBJ1-4; TRBD1 aligns across 11 bases. CDR1 and CDR2 (germline): SNHLY, FYNNEI. The CDR3 spans 15 residues. The V gene end was trimmed by 7 bases and the J gene end by 4 bases; junction bases not matched to a gene: 5.

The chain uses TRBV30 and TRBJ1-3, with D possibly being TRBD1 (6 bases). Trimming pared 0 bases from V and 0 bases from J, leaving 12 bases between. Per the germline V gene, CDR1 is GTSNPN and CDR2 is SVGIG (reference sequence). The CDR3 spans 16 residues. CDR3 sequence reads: CAWSVGGDHSGNTIYF. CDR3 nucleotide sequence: TGTGCCTGGAGTGTAGGGGGGGATCACTCTGGAAACACCATATATTTT.

The CDR3 DNA follows: TGTGCCATCAGTAGACAGGGGAACGATGGCTACACCTTC. This translates into CAISRQGNDGYTF. The chain joins TRBV10-3 to TRBJ1-2; 8 nucleotides match TRBD1. J lost 6 bases, V lost 5 bases, and 5 bases had no gene match. This CDR3 comprises 13 residues. Germline assignment: CDR1 ENHRY and CDR2 SYGVKD.

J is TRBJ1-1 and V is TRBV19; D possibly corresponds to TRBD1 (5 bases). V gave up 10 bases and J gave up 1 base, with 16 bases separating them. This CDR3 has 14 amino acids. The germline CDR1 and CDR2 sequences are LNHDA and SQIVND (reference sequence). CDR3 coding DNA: TGTGCCACTAAGGGCCAGGGTCAGAACACTGAAGCTTTCTTT. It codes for CATKGQGQNTEAFF. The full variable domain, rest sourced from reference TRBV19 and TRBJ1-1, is DGGITQSPKYLFRKEGQNVTLSCEQNLNHDAMYWYRQDPGQGLRLIYYSQIVNDFQKGDIAEGYSVSREKKESFPLTVTSAQKNPTAFYLCATKGQGQNTEAFFGQGTRLTVV.

The CDR3 DNA reads TGTGCCAGCAGCCCAGACAGGGGGCGACAAGGTGACCAGTACTTC. Its translation: CASSPDRGRQGDQYF. The chain uses TRBV7-9 and TRBJ2-5, with TRBD1 matching over 10 bases. Germline CDR1 is SEHNR and CDR2 is FQNEAQ (reference sequence). This CDR3 is built from 15 residues. V trimming: 5 bases; J trimming: 10 bases; junction bases outside the gene matches: 13.

The CDR3 nucleotides read TGTGCCAGCAAGCGTCTTGGGGCTCTAGCGGGGCAATTCACAGATACGCAGTATTTT. It yields the protein CASKRLGALAGQFTDTQYF. This chain links TRBV18 with TRBJ2-3; 9 bases align to TRBD2. Per germline, CDR1 KGHSH and CDR2 LQKENI. The CDR3 is 19 amino acids. Losses at the gene ends were 8 bases for V and 2 bases for J; bases not matched to a gene: 20. Full variable domain (rest looked up from reference TRBV18 and TRBJ2-3): NAGVMQNPRHLVRRRGQEARLRCSPMKGHSHVYWYRQLPEEGLKFMVYLQKENIIDESGMPKERFSAEFPKEGPSILRIQQVVRGDSAAYFCASKRLGALAGQFTDTQYFGPGTRLTVL.

CDR3 region: CASSQVRRNTEAFF. CDR3 DNA sequence: TGTGCCAGCAGCCAAGTACGTAGGAACACTGAAGCTTTCTTT. The rearrangement uses TRBV14 and TRBJ1-1; D uncertain. V dropped 1 base and J dropped 1 base, with 7 bases sitting between them. Germline V CDR1 and CDR2: SGHDN, FVKESK. This CDR3 has 14 residues.